In this sample, the clone carrying this TCR beta chain turned up many times. Its target is not known. The sample belongs to a study of T cells in Graves' hyperthyroidism and ophthalmopathy. Study in general: The blood sample was taken at first diagnosis, before treatment began.

The CDR3 contains 16 residues. V was clipped by 1 base and J by 2 bases; unmatched bases: 9. From germline, CDR1 is DFQATT and CDR2 SNEGSKA (reference sequence). Study-level findings and limits: Blood also carried most thyroid clonotypes expanded above 0.001.

Amplified TCR beta CDR3 regions derived from RNA transcripts. The HTBI primer set was used in a first-round RT-PCR of the TCR CDR3. TCRdb ran MiXCR on the multiplex PCR reads and lists one entry per CDR3 protein. This table holds a few hundred thousand distinct CDR3 sequences, approximately 14% found once. The source material was blood. V is TRBV20-1 and J is TRBJ2-7; 9 nucleotides match TRBD2. The source is a woman aged 30 to 39 with Graves' hyperthyroidism. CDR3 region: CSARASRASGTYEQYF. As DNA, the CDR3 is TGCAGTGCTAGAGCCTCTCGGGCTAGCGGGACCTACGAGCAGTACTTC.